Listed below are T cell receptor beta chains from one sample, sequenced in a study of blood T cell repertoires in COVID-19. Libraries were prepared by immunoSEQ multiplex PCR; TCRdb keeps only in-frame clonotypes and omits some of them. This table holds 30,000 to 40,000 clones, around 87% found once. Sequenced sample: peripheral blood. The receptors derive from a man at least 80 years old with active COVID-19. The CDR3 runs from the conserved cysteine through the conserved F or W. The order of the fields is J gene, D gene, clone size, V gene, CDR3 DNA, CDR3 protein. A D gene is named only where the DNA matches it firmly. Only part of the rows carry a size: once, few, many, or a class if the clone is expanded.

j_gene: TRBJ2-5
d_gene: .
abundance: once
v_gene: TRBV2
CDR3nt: TGTGCCAGCAGTGTGGCAGGTGGGGAGACCCAGTACTTC
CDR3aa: CASSVAGGETQYF

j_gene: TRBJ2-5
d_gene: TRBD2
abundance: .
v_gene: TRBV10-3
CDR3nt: TGTGCCAGCCGGACTAGCGGGAGCTATGAGACCCAGTACTTC
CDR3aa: CASRTSGSYETQYF

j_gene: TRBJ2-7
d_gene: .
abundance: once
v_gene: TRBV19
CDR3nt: TGTGCCAGCCGCGGGACCGCGTACGAGCAGTACTTC
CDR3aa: CASRGTAYEQYF

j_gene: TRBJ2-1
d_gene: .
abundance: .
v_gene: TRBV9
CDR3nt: TGTGCCAGCAGCGTAGACGGGGGAACCTACAATGAGCAGTTCTTC
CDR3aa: CASSVDGGTYNEQFF

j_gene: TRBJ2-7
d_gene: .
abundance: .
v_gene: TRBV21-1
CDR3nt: TGTGCCAGCAGCAGGCTAGCGGGTAAGTACTACGAGCAGTACTTC
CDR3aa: CASSRLAGKYYEQYF

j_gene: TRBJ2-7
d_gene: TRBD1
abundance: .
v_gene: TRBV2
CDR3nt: TGTGCCAGCAGTGCCTCCGGGACAGGGTTTAGCGAGCAGTACTTC
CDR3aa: CASSASGTGFSEQYF

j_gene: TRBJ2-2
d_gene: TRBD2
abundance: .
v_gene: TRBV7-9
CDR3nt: TGTGCCAGCAGCTCTTCGACTAGCGCGAACACCGGGGAGCTGTTTTTT
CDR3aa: CASSSSTSANTGELFF

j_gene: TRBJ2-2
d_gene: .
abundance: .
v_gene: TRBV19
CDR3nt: TGTGCCAGTACGTCCGCGGGACGCCTAACCGGGGAGCTGTTTTTT
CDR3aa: CASTSAGRLTGELFF

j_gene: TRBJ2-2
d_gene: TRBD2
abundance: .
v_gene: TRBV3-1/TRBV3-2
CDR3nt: TGTGCCAGCAGCCGACTAGCGGGAGACACCGGGGAGCTGTTTTTT
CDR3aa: CASSRLAGDTGELFF

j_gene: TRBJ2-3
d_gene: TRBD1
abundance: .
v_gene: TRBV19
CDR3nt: TGTGCCAGTAGGGAACAGGGGTATAGCACAGATACGCAGTATTTT
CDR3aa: CASREQGYSTDTQYF

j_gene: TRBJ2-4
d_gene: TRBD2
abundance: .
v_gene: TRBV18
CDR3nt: TGTGCCAGCTCACTCGGACTAGCGGGAGTGAACATTCAGTACTTC
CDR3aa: CASSLGLAGVNIQYF

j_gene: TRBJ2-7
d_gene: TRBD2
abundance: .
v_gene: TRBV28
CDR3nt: TGTGCCAGCAGTCCCACGGGACTAGCCTACGAGCAGTACTTC
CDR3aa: CASSPTGLAYEQYF

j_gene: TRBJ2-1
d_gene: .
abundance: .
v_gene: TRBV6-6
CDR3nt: TGTGCCAGCAGTTACGGGGGGTCTAACAATGAGCAGTTCTTC
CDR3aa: CASSYGGSNNEQFF

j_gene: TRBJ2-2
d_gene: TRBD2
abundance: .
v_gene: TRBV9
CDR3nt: TGTGCCAGCAGCGCTAGCGGGAGTTTCGCCGGGGAGCTGTTTTTT
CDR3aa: CASSASGSFAGELFF

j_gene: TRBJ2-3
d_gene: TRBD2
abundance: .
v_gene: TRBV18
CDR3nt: TGTGCCAGCTCACCAGGGCGGGAGGGCCTGTCAGATACGCAGTATTTT
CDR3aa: CASSPGREGLSDTQYF

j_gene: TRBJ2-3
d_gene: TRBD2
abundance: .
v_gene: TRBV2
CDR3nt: TGTGCCAGCAGTCGACTAGCGCTAAACACAGATACGCAGTATTTT
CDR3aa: CASSRLALNTDTQYF

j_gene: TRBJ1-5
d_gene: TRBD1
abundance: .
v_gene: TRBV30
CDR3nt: TGTGCCTGGGGGGGACAGAGCAATCAGCCCCAGCATTTT
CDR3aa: CAWGGQSNQPQHF

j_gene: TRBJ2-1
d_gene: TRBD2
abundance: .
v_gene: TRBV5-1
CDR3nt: TGCGCCAGCAGCGGAGGAACTAGCGGAGGCTACAATGAGCAGTTCTTC
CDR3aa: CASSGGTSGGYNEQFF

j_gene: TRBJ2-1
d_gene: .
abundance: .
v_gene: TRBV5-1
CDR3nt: TGCGCCAGCAGTACGGGAGATCAGGGGGGGCAGTTCTTC
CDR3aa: CASSTGDQGGQFF

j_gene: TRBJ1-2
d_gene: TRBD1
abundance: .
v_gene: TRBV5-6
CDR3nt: TGTGCCAGCAGCTTGTATGGGACAGGGGTTCATGGCTACACCTTC
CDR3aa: CASSLYGTGVHGYTF

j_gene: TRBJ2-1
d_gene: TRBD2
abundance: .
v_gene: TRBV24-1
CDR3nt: TGTGCCACGGAGCGGGGGCCTTACGATGAGCAGTTCTTC
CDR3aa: CATERGPYDEQFF

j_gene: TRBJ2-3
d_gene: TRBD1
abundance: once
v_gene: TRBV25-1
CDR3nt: TGTGCCAGCAGTGAAAGGGTGACAGGGTCTACGCAGTATTTT
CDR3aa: CASSERVTGSTQYF

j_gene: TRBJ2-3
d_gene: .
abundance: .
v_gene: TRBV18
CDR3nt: TGTGCCAGCTCCCTCGTCCGGCGGGGCTCGAGGGATACGCAGTATTTT
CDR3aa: CASSLVRRGSRDTQYF

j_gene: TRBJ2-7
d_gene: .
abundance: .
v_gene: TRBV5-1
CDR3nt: TGCGCCAGCAGCTTGGGACAGAAGGACGAGCAGTACTTC
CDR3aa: CASSLGQKDEQYF

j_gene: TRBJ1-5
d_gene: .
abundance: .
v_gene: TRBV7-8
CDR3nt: TGTGCCAGCAGCTGGGGAGTGTCGGGGGGCCATAGCAATCAGCCCCAGCATTTT
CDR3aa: CASSWGVSGGHSNQPQHF

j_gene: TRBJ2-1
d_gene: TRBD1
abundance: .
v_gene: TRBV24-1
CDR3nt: TGTGCCACCAGCGGGACAGCTCACAATGAGCAGTTCTTC
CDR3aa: CATSGTAHNEQFF

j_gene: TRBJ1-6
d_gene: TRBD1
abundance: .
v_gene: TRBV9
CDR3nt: TGTGCCAGCAGCCCCCGGGACAGGCGAAATTCACCCCTCCACTTT
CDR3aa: CASSPRDRRNSPLHF